The sequence of this TCR beta chain was determined in a study of T cells after yellow fever vaccination. Study at large: Fractions of limited cellularity were prepared by means of SMART-Seq v4 Ultra Low Input. General study points: The study found a weaker secondary response that peaked faster, day 5 versus 15. Bulk-population clonotypes that are abundant could appear as contaminants in FACS-sorted repertoires. Most clones from primary vaccination were detected again post-booster (just over 95% CD4, 70% to 90% CD8).

Germline V CDR1 and CDR2: MGHDK, SYGVNS. The CDR3 runs to 17 residues. Trimming cost V 5 bases and J 0 bases; bases outside gene matches: 7. TCRdb re-called the 5' RACE reads with MiXCR, one entry per CDR3 protein. The sample records about 69,000 distinct CDR3 sequences, roughly 6% being singletons. This clonotype has ten or more counts. Its antigen is unknown. Sequenced here: CD4+ T cells sorted from PBMCs, sampled around 15 days after the first yellow fever vaccination. This TCR was recovered from a young man who received the YFV17D yellow fever vaccine. The rearrangement joins TRBV25-1 to TRBJ2-6; 7 positions agree with TRBD1. CDR3 coding DNA: TGTGCCAGCAGTACCACGACAGGGAGCTCTGGGGCCAACGTCCTGACTTTC. Translated, it gives CASSTTTGSSGANVLTF. The variable domain in full, completed from reference TRBV25-1 and TRBJ2-6, reads EADIYQTPRYLVIGTGKKITLECSQTMGHDKMYWYQQDPGMELHLIHYSYGVNSTEKGDLSSESTVSRIRTEHFPLTLESARPSHTSQYLCASSTTTGSSGANVLTFGAGSRLTVL.